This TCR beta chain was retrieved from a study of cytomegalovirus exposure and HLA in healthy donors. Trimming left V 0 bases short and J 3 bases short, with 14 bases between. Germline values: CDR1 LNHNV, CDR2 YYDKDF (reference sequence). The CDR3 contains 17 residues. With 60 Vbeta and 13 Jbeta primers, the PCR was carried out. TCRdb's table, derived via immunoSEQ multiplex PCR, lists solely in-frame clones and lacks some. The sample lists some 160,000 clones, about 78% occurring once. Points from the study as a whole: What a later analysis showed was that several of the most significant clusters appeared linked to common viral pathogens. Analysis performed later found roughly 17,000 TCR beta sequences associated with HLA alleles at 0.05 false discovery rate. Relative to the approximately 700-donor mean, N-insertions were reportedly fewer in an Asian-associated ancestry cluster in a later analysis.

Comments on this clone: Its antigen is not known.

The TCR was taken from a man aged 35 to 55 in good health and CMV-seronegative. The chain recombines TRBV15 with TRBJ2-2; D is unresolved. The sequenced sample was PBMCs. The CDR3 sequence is CATSRDSISRDTGELFF. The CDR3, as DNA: TGTGCCACCAGCAGAGATTCTATCTCTCGGGACACCGGGGAGCTGTTTTTT.